The 23 T cell receptor beta chains given below trace back to one sample, sequenced in a study of cytomegalovirus exposure and HLA in healthy donors. The PCR was carried out with 60 Vbeta primers and 13 Jbeta primers. Clones were read by immunoSEQ multiplex PCR, and TCRdb kept only the in-frame ones, dropping some. The repertoire has around 130,000 clones, 80% of them found once; the top ten carry more than 2.5%. Specimen: PBMCs. The receptors come from a male donor in good health and CMV-seronegative.

The chain is built from TRBV18 and TRBJ2-4, with 10 bases identical to TRBD1. With 3 bases clipped from V and 0 bases from J, the junction kept 2 bases outside the gene matches. The CDR3 sequence is 16 residues long. Germline V gives CDR1 KGHSH, CDR2 LQKENI. The CDR3 protein is CASSPGDRGAKNIQYF. The CDR3 DNA follows: TGTGCCAGCTCACCGGGGGACAGGGGAGCCAAAAACATTCAGTACTTC.

The rearrangement joins TRBV5-6 to TRBJ2-2; D gene uncertain. Germline V gives CDR1 SGHDT, CDR2 YYEEEE. The CDR3 length is 12 residues. V shed 3 bases and J shed 3 bases, with 3 bases lying between them. The CDR3 DNA follows: TGTGCCAGCAGCTCGTACACCGGGGAGCTGTTTTTT. Its translation: CASSSYTGELFF.

The gene calls are TRBV29-1 and TRBJ2-7; D is possibly TRBD2 (5 bases). The CDR3 runs 13 residues. The V and J ends lost 2 bases and 3 bases respectively, with 11 bases between them. The V gene's germline CDR1 is SQVTM and CDR2 ANQGSEA. The CDR3 bases are TGCAGCGTTGAAAAGGAGGTGGGCTACGAGCAGTACTTC. It is translated as CSVEKEVGYEQYF.

This chain connects TRBV6-4 to TRBJ2-1; the match to TRBD2 covers 10 bases. The CDR3 runs 16 residues. Looked up from germline, CDR1 is MRHNA and CDR2 is SNTAGT. J gave up 5 bases and V 5 bases, and 9 bases lay outside the gene matches. CDR3 bases: TGTGCCAGCAGTTCATCCGGGACTAGCGCGCACAATGAGCAGTTCTTC. It encodes CASSSSGTSAHNEQFF.

This clone was picked up a small number of times. The genes are TRBV6-5 and TRBJ2-3, with 15 bases fitting TRBD2. Germline V lookup: CDR1 MNHEY, CDR2 SVGAGI. The CDR3 runs to 15 residues. V lost 6 bases, J lost 8 bases, and 6 bases stayed unmatched. The CDR3 DNA reads as TGTGCCAGCAGCAGGACTAGCGGGAGGGGCGGTACGCAGTATTTT. Protein product: CASSRTSGRGGTQYF.

The V gene is TRBV10-1, the J gene TRBJ1-6, with a weak D call TRBD1 (5 bases). The germline gives CDR1 WNHNN, CDR2 SYGVQD (reference sequence). The ends were cut back, 3 bases at V and 5 bases at J, with 8 bases in the middle. The CDR3 runs to 14 residues. The CDR3 region has the DNA TGCGCCAGCAGTGAACGACAGAATAATTCACCCCTCCACTTT. This codes for CASSERQNNSPLHF.

This chain connects TRBV6-4 to TRBJ2-3, with 11 positions matching TRBD2. V dropped 5 bases and J dropped 6; count of bases not matched to a gene: 7. Germline CDR1 is MRHNA and CDR2 is SNTAGT. CDR3 length: 15 residues. CDR3 in DNA: TGTGCCAGCAGTCCCGGGACTAGCGGATCTGATACGCAGTATTTT. It codes for CASSPGTSGSDTQYF.

This sequence joins TRBV19 and TRBJ2-1, with 8 bases aligning to TRBD1. This CDR3 has 13 residues. Germline CDR1 reads LNHDA; CDR2 reads SQIVND (reference sequence). The ends lost 7 bases at V and 8 bases at J; junction bases unmatched: 7. This chain's CDR3 is CASTRTGSDEQFF. The CDR3 DNA sequence: TGTGCCAGTACTAGGACAGGGAGCGATGAGCAGTTCTTC.

The J gene is TRBJ2-7, the V gene TRBV30, with a weak D call TRBD1 (6 bases). Germline V gene lookup returns CDR1 GTSNPN and CDR2 SVGIG (reference sequence). With 0 bases removed from V and 11 bases from J, the gap between germline ends came to 11 bases. The CDR3 covers 11 residues. The CDR3 nucleotides read TGTGCCTGGAGTGTAGGGGCAGGGGAGTACTTC. Its translation: CAWSVGAGEYF.

Comment on this clone: The identical CDR3 is also encoded by other nucleotide sequences in the sample. This CDR3 reads CASSVAGNTEAFF. The CDR3 nucleotides are TGTGCCAGCAGCGTAGCGGGAAACACTGAAGCTTTCTTT. The chain couples TRBV9 to TRBJ1-1, with D uncertain. In germline, CDR1 is SGDLS, CDR2 YYNGEE. Trimming shortened V by 0 bases and J by 2 bases, and 5 bases separated the two germline ends. CDR3 size: 13 residues.

This clone has just a few counts. The rearrangement joins TRBV5-1 to TRBJ1-1, with 7 bases that match TRBD1. Trimming removed 3 bases from V and 6 bases from J; junction bases left unmatched: 14. The CDR3 totals 16 residues. Germline V lookup: CDR1 SGHRS, CDR2 YFSETQ. CDR3 residues: CASSSDLNRGTAEAFF. The CDR3 coding sequence is TGCGCCAGCAGCTCGGACCTCAACAGGGGCACGGCTGAAGCTTTCTTT.

This chain uses TRBV7-2 with TRBJ1-1, with D hard to call. The CDR3 spans 11 residues. In germline, CDR1 is SGHTA, CDR2 FQGNSA. V was shortened by 5 bases and J by 8 bases, with 9 bases between the two germline ends. The CDR3 DNA reads TGTGCCAGCAGCGTGCTGAGAGAAGCTTTCTTT. Translation: CASSVLREAFF.

V is TRBV4-2 and J is TRBJ2-7; a possible D gene is TRBD2 (5 bases). In germline, CDR1 is LGHNA, CDR2 YNFKEQ. The CDR3 loop spans 15 amino acids. Deletions cut 1 base from V and 1 base from J, with 11 bases between. As DNA, the CDR3 is TGTGCCAGCAGCCAAGGGACTCACGGGTCCTACGAGCAGTACTTC. Translation gives CASSQGTHGSYEQYF.

This CDR3 reads CASSQAGGDEQFF. Here the CDR3 DNA reads TGCGCCAGCAGCCAAGCTGGCGGGGATGAGCAGTTCTTC. This chain connects TRBV4-3 to TRBJ2-1; maybe TRBD2 (6 bases). Germline lookup yields CDR1 LGHNA and CDR2 YSLEER. The germline V and J ends were trimmed by 1 base and 8 bases, with 9 bases remaining between them. This CDR3 has 13 residues.

This clone was detected a few times. This sequence joins TRBV15 and TRBJ1-5; 7 bases match TRBD1. J gave up 6 bases and V 1 base, and 6 bases lay outside the gene matches. Germline V gene data show CDR1 as LNHNV and CDR2 as YYDKDF (reference sequence). This CDR3 spans 15 amino acids. The CDR3 sequence is CATSRGTGETQPQHF. In DNA form, the CDR3 reads TGTGCCACCAGCAGAGGGACAGGAGAGACTCAGCCCCAGCATTTT.

The CDR3 DNA follows: TGTGCCAGCAGTCAAGGGGGACACCAGACTCATGGCTACACCTTC. It translates to CASSQGGHQTHGYTF. The gene calls are TRBV27 and TRBJ1-2; possible D gene TRBD1, 6 bases. V shed 5 bases and J shed 6 bases, with 19 bases lying between them. This CDR3 has 15 amino acids. From germline, CDR1 is MNHEY and CDR2 SMNVEV (reference sequence).

The chain employs TRBV5-4 and TRBJ1-3; D unclear. Trimming shortened V by 0 bases and J by 2 bases, and 6 bases separated the two germline ends. From germline, CDR1 is SGHNT and CDR2 YYREEE (reference sequence). The CDR3 has 14 residues. The CDR3, as DNA: TGTGCCAGCAGCTTGGCCGTAACTGGAAACACCATATATTTT. This codes for CASSLAVTGNTIYF. The full variable domain, with the rest looked up from reference TRBV5-4 and TRBJ1-3, is ETGVTQSPTHLIKTRGQQVTLRCSSQSGHNTVSWYQQALGQGPQFIFQYYREEENGRGNFPPRFSGLQFPNYSSELNVNALELDDSALYLCASSLAVTGNTIYFGEGSWLTVV.

CDR3 in amino acids: CASSYSKALRAEQYF. Written as DNA, the CDR3 is TGTGCCAGCAGTTACTCGAAAGCCCTGAGGGCCGAGCAGTACTTC. The rearrangement uses TRBV6-6 and TRBJ2-7; perhaps TRBD2 as D (5 bases). The germline CDR1 and CDR2 sequences are MNHNY and SVGAGI (reference sequence). Trimming took 0 bases from V and 6 from J, leaving 15 bases between them. The CDR3 sequence is 15 residues long.

The V gene is TRBV27, the J gene TRBJ1-2, with D perhaps TRBD1 (6 bases). This CDR3 spans 14 amino acids. V shed 2 bases and J shed 8 bases, with 15 bases lying between them. The germline V gene has CDR1 MNHEY and CDR2 SMNVEV (reference sequence). CDR3 sequence: CASSLMPGARGYTF. The CDR3 DNA reads TGTGCCAGCAGTTTAATGCCAGGGGCGCGGGGCTACACCTTC.

The chain recombines TRBV7-6 with TRBJ1-2; D not certain. Germline V CDR1 and CDR2: SGHVS, FNYEAQ. The CDR3 contains 14 residues. Trimming took off 0 bases at V and 3 bases at J, with 8 bases between the two ends. The CDR3 nucleotides read TGTGCCAGCAGCTTAGCTCAGGAGGACTATGGCTACACCTTC. The encoded protein is CASSLAQEDYGYTF.

This rearrangement joins TRBV5-1 to TRBJ1-3; D call uncertain. The germline gives CDR1 SGHRS, CDR2 YFSETQ. The germline V and J ends were trimmed by 0 bases and 1 base, with 11 bases remaining between them. CDR3 length: 16 residues. In DNA, the CDR3 is TGCGCCAGCAGCTTGGGTGGGAGCTTATCTGGAAACACCATATATTTT. Translating gives CASSLGGSLSGNTIYF. Combining the CDR3 with reference TRBV5-1 and TRBJ1-3 gives the whole variable domain KAGVTQTPRYLIKTRGQQVTLSCSPISGHRSVSWYQQTPGQGLQFLFEYFSETQRNKGNFPGRFSGRQFSNSRSEMNVSTLELGDSALYLCASSLGGSLSGNTIYFGEGSWLTVV.

V usage is TRBV25-1 and J usage is TRBJ2-5; 7 bases match TRBD2. The CDR3 loop spans 15 amino acids. V gave up 5 bases and J gave up 2 bases; unmatched junction bases: 8. Germline V lookup: CDR1 MGHDK, CDR2 SYGVNS. The CDR3 bases are TGTGCCAGCAGTAGGGGAGGGAGCCCACAAGAGACCCAGTACTTC. Protein product: CASSRGGSPQETQYF.

The rearrangement uses TRBV28 and TRBJ2-5; 8 positions match TRBD2. The J call may be wrong; the DNA end is better matched by TRBJ2-7. Germline assignment: CDR1 MDHEN and CDR2 SYDVKM. This CDR3 comprises 15 residues. The CDR3 loop is CASSRSSGHISEQYF. As DNA, the CDR3 is TGTGCCAGCAGTCGATCTAGCGGGCATATCTCCGAGCAGTACTTC.